The 19 T cell receptor beta chains below were found in one sample sequenced in a study of tumor and adjacent non-tumor tissue in lung cancer. This sample's RNA came from whole unsorted tissue. A modified ARM-PCR protocol with three rounds of nested PCR amplified TCRbeta. From the multiplex PCR reads, TCRdb called clonotypes with MiXCR, one entry per CDR3 protein. The sample holds 100,000 to 150,000 distinct CDR3 sequences, approximately 71% seen once. The sample taken for sequencing was lung tumor tissue. These receptors originate from a man aged 30 to 45 with non-small cell lung cancer.

With regard to this clonotype: This may arise from a read error, as a much more abundant clone is one base away. This chain links TRBV4-2 with TRBJ1-2; TRBD1 agrees at 9 bases. Losses at the gene ends were 4 bases for V and 6 bases for J; bases not matched to a gene: 6. In germline, CDR1 is LGHNA, CDR2 YNFKEQ. The CDR3 has 14 residues. CDR3 bases: TGTGCCAGCAGCCTTACAGGGGGCGCGCATGGCTACACCTTC. This encodes CASSLTGGAHGYTF.

Comment on this clonotype: The junction shows a germline mismatch at one end, possibly a read error. The DNA of the CDR3 is TGTGCCAGTAGCTTAGAAGCGGGAGGTCAAGAGACCCAGCACTTC. Protein product: CASSLEAGGQETQHF. The rearrangement uses TRBV11-3 and TRBJ2-5; the match to TRBD2 covers 9 bases. Germline CDR1 and CDR2: SGHNT and YENEEA. CDR3 length: 15 residues. Supplemented by reference TRBV11-3 and TRBJ2-5, the full variable domain reads EAGVVQSPRYKIIEKKQPVAFWCNPISGHNTLYWYLQNLGQGPELLIRYENEEAVDDSQLPKDRFSAERLKGVDSTLKIQPAELGDSAVYLCASSLEAGGQETQHFGPGTRLLVL.

In this sample, this clonotype turned up a few times. At one boundary the junction diverges from the germline segment, which might be a read error. The chain has TRBV29-1 and TRBJ1-1; D remains unclear. This CDR3 contains 12 residues. Per the germline V gene, CDR1 is SQVTM and CDR2 is ANQGSEA. The CDR3 DNA follows: TGTAGCGTTGGACCCTATGTCACTGAAGCTTTCTTT. This encodes CSVGPYVTEAFF.

As for this clonotype: A read error may explain this, as a much larger clone is one base away. Here the CDR3 omits its conserved ending phenylalanine or tryptophan, so a read error is the likely source. The chain joins TRBV20-1 to TRBJ2-5; D is unclear. The V gene lost 0 bases and the J gene lost 1 base, with 9 bases spanning the gap. Germline lookup yields CDR1 DFQATT and CDR2 SNEGSKA (reference sequence). The CDR3 totals 14 residues. In DNA form, the CDR3 reads TGCAGTGCTAGAGAGGGGTCCCCCCAAGAGACCCAGTACTTA. It yields the protein CSAREGSPQETQYL.

A note on this clonotype: A read error is possible here, since a much larger clone lies one base away. The chain is built from TRBV6-2 or TRBV6-3 and TRBJ2-1, with D hard to call. This CDR3 is built from 13 residues. The germline V gene encodes CDR1 MNHEY and CDR2 SVGEGT. The CDR3 bases are TGTGTCAGCACCCGAACACCCTACAATGAGCAGTTCTTC. Its translation: CVSTRTPYNEQFF.

This clonotype was seen only a few times. Since no conserved phenylalanine or tryptophan closes the CDR3, a read error is the likely cause. The DNA is omitted, as the CDR3 cannot be located on it reliably, and the CDR3 follows TCRdb's listing. The chain links TRBV11-2 to TRBJ2-3; no check of the table's D call, TRBD1, against the DNA was made. Germline V gene lookup returns CDR1 SGHAT and CDR2 FQNNGV. The CDR3 is 13 amino acids long, termini counted. CDR3 region: CASTRGTTDTQYL.

About this clonotype: A junction end diverges from the germline sequence, so it may reflect a read error. The V call is TRBV11-1, the J call TRBJ2-5; a weak D match, TRBD1 (5 bases). There are 12 residues in the CDR3. CDR1 SGHAT and CDR2 FQDESV come from the germline V gene (reference sequence). The CDR3 DNA is TGTGCCAACAGCTCCAACAGGGAGACCCAGTACTTC. As protein: CANSSNRETQYF.

Remarks on this clonotype: One junction end does not reproduce the germline sequence, and a read error may be involved. The chain is built from TRBV11-2 and TRBJ2-2, with D perhaps TRBD1 or TRBD2 (6 bases each). The CDR3 runs 16 residues. CDR1 and CDR2 from the germline V gene are SGHAT and FQNNGV. CDR3 in DNA: TGTGCCAGCAGCGACTCAGTAAGGGGGGCCGGCGGGGAGCTGTTCTTT. The encoded protein is CASSDSVRGAGGELFF.

Comments on this clonotype: A junction end diverges from the germline sequence, so it may reflect a read error. J is TRBJ1-6 and V is TRBV6-1, with D perhaps matching TRBD1 (6 bases). In germline, CDR1 is MNHNS, CDR2 SASEGT. The CDR3 is 16 residues long. This chain's CDR3 is CASSEAGQTFNSPFHF. The CDR3 DNA follows: TGTGCCAGCAGTGAAGCAGGACAGACGTTTAACTCACCCTTCCACTTT.

This clonotype was picked up one time. One end of the junction is discordant with germline, which a read error may explain. The chain is built from TRBV5-8 and TRBJ2-3; TRBD1 matches at 7 bases. The germline V gene has CDR1 SGHTS and CDR2 YDEGEE. The length of the CDR3 is 14 residues. The DNA of the CDR3 is TGTGCCAGCAGTCTAAGGGGACGGACAGGTACGCAGTATTTT. Translation: CASSLRGRTGTQYF.

Turning to this clonotype: A read error may explain this, as a much larger clone is one base away. The rearrangement links TRBV6-5 to TRBJ2-1; TRBD2 agrees at 7 bases. Germline V CDR1 and CDR2: MNHEY, SVGAGI. The length of the CDR3 is 14 residues. The CDR3 protein is CANSYPGGYNEQFF. CDR3 nucleotide sequence: TGTGCCAACAGTTACCCGGGAGGTTACAATGAGCAGTTCTTC.

As regards this clonotype: Possible read error: a much larger clone is one base away. The CDR3 carries no conserved terminal phenylalanine or tryptophan, so it likely arises from a read error. The chain couples TRBV5-4 to TRBJ1-3; the match to TRBD1 covers 7 bases. This CDR3 spans 14 amino acids. J lost 5 bases, V lost 4 bases, and 6 bases had no gene match. The germline V gene encodes CDR1 SGHNT and CDR2 YYREEE (reference sequence). CDR3 sequence: CASSHTGERNTIYS. The CDR3 DNA sequence: TGTGCCAGCAGCCATACAGGGGAAAGAAACACCATATATTCT.

Worth noting for this clonotype: A read error is possible here, since a much larger clone lies one base away. The chain is built from TRBV4-1 and TRBJ2-3, with 7 bases matching TRBD2. Unmatched junction bases numbered 8, after V lost 0 bases and J lost 8 bases. Germline-derived CDR1 and CDR2 are MGHRA and YSYEKL. The CDR3 extends over 15 amino acids. DNA of the CDR3: TGCGCCAGCAGCCAAGATCCTGGCGGGAGTTTTACGCAGTATTTT. Translated: CASSQDPGGSFTQYF.

The chain couples TRBV20-1 to TRBJ1-5, with TRBD1 as a possible D gene (5 bases). Germline CDR1 DFQATT, CDR2 SNEGSKA (reference sequence). CDR3 size: 11 residues. The ends were cut back, 6 bases at V and 15 bases at J, with 18 bases in the middle. The CDR3 bases are TGCAGTGCGACAACAGGCGGTCTTTGGCATTTT. Protein: CSATTGGLWHF.

Concerning this clonotype itself: A read error is possible here, since a much larger clone lies one base away. In this CDR3 the conserved last residue, phenylalanine or tryptophan, is missing, so a read error is likely. The V call is TRBV29-1, the J call TRBJ2-5, with 11 bases aligning to TRBD1. The V segment lost 2 bases and the J segment 7 bases; nucleotides outside the gene matches: 3. The CDR3 runs 13 residues. Germline V gene sequence: CDR1 SQVTM, CDR2 ANQGSEA. CDR3 coding DNA: TGCAGCGTTGAAAGTGGGACAGGGGGGACCCAGTACTGC. Amino acids: CSVESGTGGTQYC.

The gene calls are TRBV11-1 and TRBJ2-2; 8 nucleotides agree with TRBD2. V was pared by 7 bases and J by 3 bases, with 13 bases of the junction left unmatched. The CDR3 length is 17 residues. The germline CDR1 and CDR2 sequences are SGHAT and FQDESV (reference sequence). CDR3 nucleotide sequence: TGTGCCAGCATCCCAGACTTAGGGCGGGGGGACACCGGGGAGCTGTTTTTT. Translated: CASIPDLGRGDTGELFF. Full variable domain (remainder filled in from reference TRBV11-1 and TRBJ2-2): EAEVAQSPRYKITEKSQAVAFWCDPISGHATLYWYRQILGQGPELLVQFQDESVVDDSQLPKDRFSAERLKGVDSTLKIQPAELGDSAMYLCASIPDLGRGDTGELFFGEGSRLTVL.

This chain connects TRBV2 to TRBJ2-7; D perhaps matches TRBD1 (6 bases). V was pared by 3 bases and J by 4 bases, with 10 bases between. The CDR3 contains 13 residues. CDR1 is SNHLY, CDR2 FYNNEI, per germline. CDR3 DNA sequence: TGTGCCAGCAGTGATCAGGGGAAGTACGAGCAGTACTTC. This codes for CASSDQGKYEQYF.

With respect to this clonotype: This may be a read error, as it is one base from a much larger clone. CDR3 protein: CVSSPLGRGANEQFF. CDR3 nucleotide sequence: TGTGTCAGCAGCCCCCTGGGTAGGGGTGCCAATGAGCAGTTCTTC. V usage is TRBV6-5 and J usage is TRBJ2-1, with D possibly matching TRBD1 (5 bases). Germline V gene lookup returns CDR1 MNHEY and CDR2 SVGAGI. There are 15 residues in the CDR3.

The chain couples TRBV20-1 to TRBJ2-7; tentatively, D is TRBD1 (6 bases). The CDR3 length is 14 residues. V was cut by 0 bases and J by 5 bases, with 14 bases left in between. Germline V lookup: CDR1 DFQATT, CDR2 SNEGSKA (reference sequence). As DNA, the CDR3 is TGCAGTGCTAGAGATGTATGGGGGCACAACGAGCAGTACTTC. This gives the protein CSARDVWGHNEQYF.